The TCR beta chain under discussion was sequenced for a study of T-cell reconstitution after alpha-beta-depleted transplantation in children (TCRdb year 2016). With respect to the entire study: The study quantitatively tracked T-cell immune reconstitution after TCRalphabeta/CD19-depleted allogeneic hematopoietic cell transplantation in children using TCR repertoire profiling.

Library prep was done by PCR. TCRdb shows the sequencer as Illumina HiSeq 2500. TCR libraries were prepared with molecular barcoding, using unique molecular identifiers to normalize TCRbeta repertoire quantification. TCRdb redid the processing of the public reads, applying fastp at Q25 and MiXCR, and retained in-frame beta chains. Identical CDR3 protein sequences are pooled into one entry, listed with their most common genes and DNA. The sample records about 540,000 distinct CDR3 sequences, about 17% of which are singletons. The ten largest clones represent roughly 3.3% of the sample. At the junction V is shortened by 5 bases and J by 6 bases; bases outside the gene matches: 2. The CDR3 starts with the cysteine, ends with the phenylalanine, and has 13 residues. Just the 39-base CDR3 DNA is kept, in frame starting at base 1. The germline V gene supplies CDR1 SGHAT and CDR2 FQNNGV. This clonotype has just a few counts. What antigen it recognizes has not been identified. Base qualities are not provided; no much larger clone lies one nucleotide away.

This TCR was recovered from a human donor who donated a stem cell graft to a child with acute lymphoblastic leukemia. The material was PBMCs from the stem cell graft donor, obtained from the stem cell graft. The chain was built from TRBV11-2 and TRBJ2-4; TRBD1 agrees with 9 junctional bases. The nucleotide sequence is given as TGTGCCAGCAGCGCGGACAGGGGAAACATTCAGTACTTC. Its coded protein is CASSADRGNIQYF.